The source of this T cell receptor beta chain is a study of regulatory T cells in long-lasting Graves disease. Study findings and constraints: More public clonotypes were shared by persistent patients (under 3,000) than by new patients (roughly 910). TRBV28 was favored in persistent disease, as were TRBJ1-2 and TRBJ2-5.

Construction of the TCR beta libraries employed iRepertoire HTBI primers in conjunction with Arm-PCR of CDR3 regions. TCRdb re-called the multiplex PCR reads through MiXCR, storing one row per CDR3 protein. The sample gives roughly 250,000 distinct CDR3 sequences, about 17% of which show up once; 12% to 15% is in the top ten. This clonotype was observed at least ten times. Its antigen is currently unknown. Germline CDR1 and CDR2: SGHAT and FQNNGV. V lost 1 base and J lost 9, with 13 bases in between. The length of the CDR3 is 15 residues. As for time point: newly diagnosed GD, antithyroid drugs for less than 3 months. RNA from PBMCs was the source of the TCR library. Another study also made use of these data, one on T cells in Graves' hyperthyroidism and ophthalmopathy. From that report: The hyperthyroidism was newly diagnosed and had lasted under 2 months; the patients were aged 18 to 65. Ophthalmopathy got predicted by the model a median roughly 6.4 months before its onset.

The chain carries TRBV11-2 and TRBJ1-6; no clear D gene. The sequencing here drew on peripheral blood mononuclear cells (PBMCs), taken at new diagnosis, from a patient treated with antithyroid drugs. The origin of this receptor is a woman aged 30 to 39 with Graves disease. The CDR3 DNA reads as TGTGCCAGCAGCTTAGTAGCGGGGATTAGTTCACCCCTCCACTTT. It specifies CASSLVAGISSPLHF.